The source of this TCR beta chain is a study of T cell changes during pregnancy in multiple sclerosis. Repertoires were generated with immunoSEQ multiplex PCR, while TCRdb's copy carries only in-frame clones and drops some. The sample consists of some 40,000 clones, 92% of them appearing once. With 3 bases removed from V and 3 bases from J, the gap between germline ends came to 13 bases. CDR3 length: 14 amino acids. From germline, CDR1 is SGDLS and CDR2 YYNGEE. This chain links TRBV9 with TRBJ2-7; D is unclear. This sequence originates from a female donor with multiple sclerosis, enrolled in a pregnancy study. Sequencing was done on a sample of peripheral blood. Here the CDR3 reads CASSATLQSYEQYF. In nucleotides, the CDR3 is TGTGCCAGCAGCGCTACGCTCCAGAGCTACGAGCAGTACTTC.